The clone carrying this T cell receptor (beta chain) was picked up many times. Its cognate antigen is unknown. No treatment had been given to any patient before thyroid surgery. This specimen belongs to a study of metastatic and nonmetastatic thyroid tumors. Study-level background: Repertoires from blood and tumor or nodule tissue of malignant and benign thyroid patients were compared. Study observations and caveats: Significantly greater TCR beta diversity was reportedly found in malignant thyroid tumors than in benign nodules (in blood and tumor).

Authors' data handling: The study built a papillary thyroid cancer distant-metastasis classifier from CDR3 differences across clinicopathological groups. TCRdb re-analyzed the PCR reads through MiXCR. TCRdb's processing, not the authors', yielded these V and J calls. The table records under 55,000 clones, roughly a sixth of them present only once. This TCR was recovered from a female donor with papillary thyroid cancer or a benign thyroid nodule (not recorded which). Some clones in this sample may be carry-over from other donors' samples. The sequenced material came from blood.

CDR3 in amino acids: CSARAEYSNQPQHF. The CDR3 DNA follows: TGCAGTGCTAGAGCCGAGTATAGCAATCAGCCCCAGCATTTT. The gene calls are TRBV20-1 and TRBJ1-5; D uncertain. CDR3 length equals 14 residues. Trimming left V 1 base short and J 0 bases short, with 7 bases between. CDR1 is DFQATT, CDR2 SNEGSKA, per germline (reference sequence).